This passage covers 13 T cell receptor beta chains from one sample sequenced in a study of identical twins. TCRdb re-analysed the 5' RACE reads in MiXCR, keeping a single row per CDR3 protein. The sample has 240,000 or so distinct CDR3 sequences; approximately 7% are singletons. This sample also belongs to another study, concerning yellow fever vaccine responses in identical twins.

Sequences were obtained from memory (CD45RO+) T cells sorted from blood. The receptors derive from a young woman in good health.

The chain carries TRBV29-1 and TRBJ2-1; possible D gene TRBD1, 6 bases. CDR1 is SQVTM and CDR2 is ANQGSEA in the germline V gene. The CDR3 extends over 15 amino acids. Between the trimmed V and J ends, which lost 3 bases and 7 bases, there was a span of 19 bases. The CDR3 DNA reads TGCAGCGTTGATGGTGCCGGGGCTAGGGGGAATGAGCAGTTCTTC. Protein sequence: CSVDGAGARGNEQFF.

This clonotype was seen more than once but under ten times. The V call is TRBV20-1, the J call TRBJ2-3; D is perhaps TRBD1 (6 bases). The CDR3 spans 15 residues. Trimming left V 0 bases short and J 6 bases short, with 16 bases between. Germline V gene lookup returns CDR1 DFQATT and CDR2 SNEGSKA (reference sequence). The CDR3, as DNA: TGCAGTGCTAGAGATGGTTGGGGACACGCCGATACGCAGTATTTT. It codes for CSARDGWGHADTQYF.

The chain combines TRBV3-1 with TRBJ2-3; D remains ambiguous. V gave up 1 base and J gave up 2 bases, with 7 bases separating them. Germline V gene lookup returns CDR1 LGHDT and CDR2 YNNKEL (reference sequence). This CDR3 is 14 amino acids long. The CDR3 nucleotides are TGTGCCAGCAGCCAAGGACCAACCACAGATACGCAGTATTTT. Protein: CASSQGPTTDTQYF.

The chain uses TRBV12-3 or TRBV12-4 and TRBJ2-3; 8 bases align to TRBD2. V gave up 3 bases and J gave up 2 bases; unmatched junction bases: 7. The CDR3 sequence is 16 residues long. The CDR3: CASSFRASGSTDTQYF. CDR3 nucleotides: TGTGCCAGCAGTTTTAGGGCTAGCGGGTCCACAGATACGCAGTATTTT.

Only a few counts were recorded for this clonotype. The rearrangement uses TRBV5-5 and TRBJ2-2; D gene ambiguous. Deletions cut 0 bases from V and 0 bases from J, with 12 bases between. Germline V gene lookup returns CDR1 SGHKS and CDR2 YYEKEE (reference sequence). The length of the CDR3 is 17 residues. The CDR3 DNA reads TGTGCCAGCAGCTTGGAAGTGCATAGATCGAACACCGGGGAGCTGTTTTTT. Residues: CASSLEVHRSNTGELFF. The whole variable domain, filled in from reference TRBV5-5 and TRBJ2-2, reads DAGVTQSPTHLIKTRGQQVTLRCSPISGHKSVSWYQQVLGQGPQFIFQYYEKEERGRGNFPDRFSARQFPNYSSELNVNALLLGDSALYLCASSLEVHRSNTGELFFGEGSRLTVL.

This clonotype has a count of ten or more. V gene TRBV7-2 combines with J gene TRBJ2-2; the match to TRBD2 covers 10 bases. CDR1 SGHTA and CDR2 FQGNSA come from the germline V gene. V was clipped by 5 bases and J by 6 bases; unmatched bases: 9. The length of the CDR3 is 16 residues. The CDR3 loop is CASSLRASGSAGELFF. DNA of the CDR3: TGTGCCAGCAGCCTACGAGCTAGCGGGAGTGCCGGGGAGCTGTTTTTT. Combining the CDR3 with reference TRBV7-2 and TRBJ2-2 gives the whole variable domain GAGVSQSPSNKVTEKGKDVELRCDPISGHTALYWYRQSLGQGLEFLIYFQGNSAPDKSGLPSDRFSAERTGGSVSTLTIQRTQQEDSAVYLCASSLRASGSAGELFFGEGSRLTVL.

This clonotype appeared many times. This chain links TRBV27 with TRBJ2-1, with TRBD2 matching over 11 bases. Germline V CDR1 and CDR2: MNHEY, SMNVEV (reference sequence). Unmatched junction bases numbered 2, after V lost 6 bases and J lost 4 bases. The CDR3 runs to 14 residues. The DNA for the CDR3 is TGTGCCAGCAGACTAGCGGGGGTATACAATGAGCAGTTCTTC. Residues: CASRLAGVYNEQFF.

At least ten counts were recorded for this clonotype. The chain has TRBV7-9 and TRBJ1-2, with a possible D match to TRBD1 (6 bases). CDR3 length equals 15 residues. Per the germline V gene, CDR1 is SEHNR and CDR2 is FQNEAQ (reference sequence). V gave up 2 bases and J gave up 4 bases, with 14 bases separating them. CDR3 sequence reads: CASSLPGTLPYGYTF. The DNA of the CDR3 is TGTGCCAGCAGCTTACCCGGGACACTTCCCTATGGCTACACCTTC. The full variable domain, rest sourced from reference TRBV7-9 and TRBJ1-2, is DTGVSQNPRHKITKRGQNVTFRCDPISEHNRLYWYRQTLGQGPEFLTYFQNEAQLEKSRLLSDRFSAERPKGSFSTLEIQRTEQGDSAMYLCASSLPGTLPYGYTFGSGTRLTVV.

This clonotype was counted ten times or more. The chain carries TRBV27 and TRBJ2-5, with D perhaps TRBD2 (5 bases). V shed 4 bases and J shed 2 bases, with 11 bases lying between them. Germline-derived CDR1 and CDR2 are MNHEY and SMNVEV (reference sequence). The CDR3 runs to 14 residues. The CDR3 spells CASSSDTGQETQYF. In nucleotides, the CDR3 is TGTGCCAGCAGTTCCGATACGGGGCAAGAGACCCAGTACTTC.

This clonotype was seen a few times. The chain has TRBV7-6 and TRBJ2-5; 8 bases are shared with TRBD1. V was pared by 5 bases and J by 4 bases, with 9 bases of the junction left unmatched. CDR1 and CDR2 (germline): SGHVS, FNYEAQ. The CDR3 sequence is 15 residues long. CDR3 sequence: CASSALPTGGETQYF. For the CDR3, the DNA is TGTGCCAGCAGCGCCCTGCCAACAGGGGGAGAGACCCAGTACTTC.

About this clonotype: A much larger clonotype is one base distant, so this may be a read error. Here the CDR3 DNA reads TGTGCCAGCAGCTTAGCGGAAGCTGGGGCCGGGGAGCTGTTTTTT. Translated: CASSLAEAGAGELFF. The J gene is TRBJ2-2, the V gene TRBV7-3; no firm D call. Germline loops: CDR1 SGHTA, CDR2 FQGTGA. The CDR3 runs to 15 residues. Between the trimmed V and J ends, which lost 2 bases and 6 bases, there was a span of 13 bases.

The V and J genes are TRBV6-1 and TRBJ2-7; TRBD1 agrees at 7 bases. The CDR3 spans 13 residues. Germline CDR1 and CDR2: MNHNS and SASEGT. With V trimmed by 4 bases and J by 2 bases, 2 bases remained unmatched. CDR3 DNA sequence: TGTGCCAGCAGTGTCCAGGGGGCCTACGAGCAGTACGTC. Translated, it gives CASSVQGAYEQYV.

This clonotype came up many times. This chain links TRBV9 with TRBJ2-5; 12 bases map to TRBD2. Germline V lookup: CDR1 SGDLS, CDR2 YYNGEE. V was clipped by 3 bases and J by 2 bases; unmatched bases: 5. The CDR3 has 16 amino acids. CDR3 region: CASSAGTSGLQETQYF. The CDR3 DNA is TGTGCCAGCAGCGCGGGGACTAGCGGGCTACAAGAGACCCAGTACTTC.